This paragraph reports one T cell receptor beta chain. Its antigen is undetermined. The PCR made use of 60 Vbeta and 13 Jbeta primers. Sequencing used immunoSEQ multiplex PCR; TCRdb keeps in-frame clones, though not all of them. This sample's table has 55,000 or so clones. V shed 0 bases and J 4 bases; nucleotides not matched to a gene: 3. The CDR3 sequence is 15 residues long. Germline CDR1 and CDR2: MNHEY and SVGAGI. These data are taken from a study of cytomegalovirus exposure and HLA in healthy donors. Whole-study findings and limits: Researchers had no immune exposure information except CMV serostatus available. In the analysis, some V segments, TRBV6-2 and TRBV6-3 included, were excluded as indistinguishable.

The source is a woman under 40 in good health and CMV-seropositive. This chain uses TRBV6-5 with TRBJ1-1; 9 bases line up with TRBD1. Specimen: PBMCs. CDR3 sequence: CASSYSGTGTTEAFF. The CDR3 DNA follows: TGTGCCAGCAGTTACTCAGGGACAGGGACCACTGAAGCTTTCTTT.